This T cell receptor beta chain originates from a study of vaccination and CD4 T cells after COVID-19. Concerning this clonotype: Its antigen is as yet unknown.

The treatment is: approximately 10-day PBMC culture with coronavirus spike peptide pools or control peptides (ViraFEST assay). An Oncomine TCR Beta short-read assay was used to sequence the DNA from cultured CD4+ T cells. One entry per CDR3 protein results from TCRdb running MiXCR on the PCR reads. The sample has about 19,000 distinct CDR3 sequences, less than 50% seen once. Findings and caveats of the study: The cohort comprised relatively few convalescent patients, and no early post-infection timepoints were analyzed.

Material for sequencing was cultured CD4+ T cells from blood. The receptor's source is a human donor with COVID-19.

CDR3 protein: CASSFPDRPNYGYTF. CDR3 coding DNA: TGTGCCAGCAGCTTTCCGGACAGGCCAAACTATGGCTACACCTTC. V and J are TRBV5-6 and TRBJ1-2, with TRBD1 matching over 7 bases. CDR1 and CDR2 from the germline V gene are SGHDT and YYEEEE. Germline trimming cut 2 bases from V and 2 bases from J; bases unmatched to any gene: 6. This CDR3 has 15 amino acids.